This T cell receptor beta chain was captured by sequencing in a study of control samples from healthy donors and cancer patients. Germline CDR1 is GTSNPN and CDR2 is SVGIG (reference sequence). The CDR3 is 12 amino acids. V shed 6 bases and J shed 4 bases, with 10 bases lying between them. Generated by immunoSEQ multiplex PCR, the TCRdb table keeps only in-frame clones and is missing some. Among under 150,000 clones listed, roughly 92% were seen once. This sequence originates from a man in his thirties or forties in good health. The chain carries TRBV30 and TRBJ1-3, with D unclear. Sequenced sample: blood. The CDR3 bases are TGTGCCTGTCTTGGTCAGGGAAACACCATATATTTT. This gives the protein CACLGQGNTIYF.